These 20 T cell receptor beta chains share one sample of origin, sequenced in a study of OX40 agonist ivuxolimab in advanced cancers. Assay: immunoSEQ multiplex PCR; the TCRdb copy retains only in-frame clones and omits some. The sample consists of approximately 78,000 clones, 88% of them appearing once. Specimen: CD4+ or CD8+ T cells sorted from blood, collected in a trial of the OX40 agonist ivuxolimab. Source of these receptors: an adult with an advanced solid tumor such as melanoma, head and neck, liver or kidney cancer.

This sequence joins TRBV11-1 and TRBJ2-7, with D tentatively TRBD1 or TRBD2 (5 bases each). CDR3 length equals 16 residues. Trimming took off 5 bases at V and 5 bases at J, with 22 bases between the two ends. CDR1 is SGHAT, CDR2 FQDESV, per germline (reference sequence). CDR3 sequence reads: CASSPQPGQAAHEQYF. CDR3 in DNA: TGTGCCAGCAGCCCCCAGCCCGGACAAGCGGCACACGAGCAGTACTTC. Complete variable domain (other parts from reference TRBV11-1 and TRBJ2-7): EAEVAQSPRYKITEKSQAVAFWCDPISGHATLYWYRQILGQGPELLVQFQDESVVDDSQLPKDRFSAERLKGVDSTLKIQPAELGDSAMYLCASSPQPGQAAHEQYFGPGTRLTVT.

This clone was detected a few times. The chain couples TRBV6-6 to TRBJ2-5; D tentatively reads TRBD1 or TRBD2 (5 bases each). Germline CDR1 is MNHNY and CDR2 is SVGAGI (reference sequence). The CDR3 is 16 amino acids. V gave up 4 bases and J gave up 2 bases, with 17 bases separating them. For the CDR3, the DNA is TGTGCCAGCAGTTCCCAGTGGGCAGGGACGCAAGAGACCCAGTACTTC. Translation gives CASSSQWAGTQETQYF.

This rearrangement joins TRBV14 to TRBJ2-1, with a possible D match to TRBD2 (6 bases). V lost 5 bases and J lost 10, with 24 bases in between. The germline V gene encodes CDR1 SGHDN and CDR2 FVKESK. This CDR3 has 16 residues. The CDR3 DNA follows: TGTGCCAGCAGCTTCCCTAGGGGCAGGGACTGGGGGGAGCAGTTCTTC. This sequence encodes CASSFPRGRDWGEQFF.

This clone was counted once. The chain employs TRBV29-1 and TRBJ2-5; 8 positions agree with TRBD1. Germline V CDR1 and CDR2: SQVTM, ANQGSEA. This CDR3 has 12 residues. Trimming at V came to 7 bases and at J to 5 bases, leaving 6 bases not matched to a gene. The CDR3 loop reads CSADRGSETQYF. In nucleotides, the CDR3 is TGCAGCGCCGACAGGGGATCGGAGACCCAGTACTTC.

V usage is TRBV5-6 and J usage is TRBJ1-1, with unresolved D. This CDR3 spans 13 amino acids. With 4 bases removed from V and 3 bases from J, the gap between germline ends came to 10 bases. CDR1 is SGHDT and CDR2 is YYEEEE in the germline V gene. CDR3 DNA sequence: TGTGCCAGCAGCCCCCTGTCGTACACTGAAGCTTTCTTT. Protein product: CASSPLSYTEAFF.

V is TRBV10-3 and J is TRBJ2-3, with 8 nucleotides matching TRBD1. V dropped 9 bases and J dropped 6; count of bases not matched to a gene: 8. Germline-derived CDR1 and CDR2 are ENHRY and SYGVKD. The CDR3 length is 13 residues. CDR3 bases: TGTGCCATGACAACAGGGGGTGGGGATACGCAGTATTTT. Encoded protein: CAMTTGGGDTQYF.

The J gene is TRBJ2-7, the V gene TRBV6-6; 9 nucleotides agree with TRBD1. The germline V gene has CDR1 MNHNY and CDR2 SVGAGI (reference sequence). J gave up 1 base and V 6 bases, and 7 bases lay outside the gene matches. This CDR3 has 15 residues. The CDR3 sequence: CASSPGDRVSYEQYF. For the CDR3, the DNA is TGTGCCAGCAGCCCTGGGGACAGGGTATCCTACGAGCAGTACTTC.

The chain links TRBV5-4 to TRBJ2-7; D is possibly TRBD1 or TRBD2 (5 bases each). Per the germline V gene, CDR1 is SGHNT and CDR2 is YYREEE (reference sequence). There are 14 residues in the CDR3. V lost 5 bases to trimming and J lost 6 bases, with 18 bases between them. The CDR3 nucleotides read TGTGCCAGCAGTGAGGGACGCCGGACACGCGAGCAGTACTTC. Its protein product is CASSEGRRTREQYF.

The rearrangement joins TRBV21-1 to TRBJ1-5; the table calls TRBD1, which could not be checked here. TRBV21-1 is recorded as a pseudogene. This CDR3 has 17 residues. The CDR3 region has the DNA TGTGCCAGCAGCAAACCGACAGGGGGATGGGGCAATCAGCCCCAGCATTTT. This gives the protein CASSKPTGGWGNQPQHF.

The chain has TRBV5-1 and TRBJ2-3; D not resolved. Per germline, CDR1 SGHRS and CDR2 YFSETQ. This CDR3 is built from 15 residues. Trimming cost V 1 base and J 0 bases, with 9 bases left between them. The CDR3 region is CASSLWGVSTDTQYF. CDR3 DNA sequence: TGCGCCAGCAGCTTGTGGGGTGTGAGCACAGATACGCAGTATTTT.

V usage is TRBV15 and J usage is TRBJ2-1; TRBD2 matches at 8 bases. The CDR3 is 16 amino acids. The germline gives CDR1 LNHNV, CDR2 YYDKDF (reference sequence). The ends lost 3 bases at V and 2 bases at J; junction bases unmatched: 6. The CDR3 nucleotides are TGTGCCACCAGCAGGGGCCGACTAGCGACCTACAATGAGCAGTTCTTC. Translation gives CATSRGRLATYNEQFF.

This rearrangement joins TRBV6-5 to TRBJ1-1, with a tentative D call TRBD1 (6 bases). Trimming pared 8 bases from V and 5 bases from J, leaving 15 bases between. Germline V gene data show CDR1 as MNHEY and CDR2 as SVGAGI. CDR3 size: 13 residues. CDR3 sequence: CASARGASTEAFF. DNA for the CDR3: TGTGCCAGCGCCAGGGGCGCGAGTACTGAAGCTTTCTTT.

The CDR3, as DNA: TGTGCCAGCGCCGGGTCAGGGGAGGGAAACATTCAGTACTTC. Translating it yields CASAGSGEGNIQYF. This chain links TRBV28 with TRBJ2-4; D might be TRBD2 (7 bases). CDR3 size: 14 residues. Per germline, CDR1 MDHEN and CDR2 SYDVKM. The V end was cut by 8 bases, the J end by 6 bases, with 17 bases between.

In its sample, this clone was seen once. This chain links TRBV6-6 with TRBJ1-5; D not resolved. The CDR3 totals 15 residues. Looked up from germline, CDR1 is MNHNY and CDR2 is SVGAGI (reference sequence). V lost 6 bases and J 0 bases, leaving 12 bases between the germline ends. CDR3 in amino acids: CASRLRGYSNQPQHF. The CDR3 coding sequence is TGTGCCAGCAGATTACGGGGTTATAGCAATCAGCCCCAGCATTTT.

This clone was seen once. The chain joins TRBV18 to TRBJ2-1, with 13 bases fitting TRBD2. CDR1 KGHSH and CDR2 LQKENI come from the germline V gene. CDR3 length: 17 amino acids. The V gene end was trimmed by 2 bases and the J gene end by 10 bases; junction bases not matched to a gene: 11. DNA for the CDR3: TGTGCCAGCTCACCAGCGGGTGGACTAGCGGGAGTCGGGGAGCAGTTCTTC. Amino acid sequence: CASSPAGGLAGVGEQFF.

The chain combines TRBV7-8 with TRBJ2-3; 11 bases align to TRBD2. Trimming at V came to 4 bases and at J to 3 bases, leaving 9 bases not matched to a gene. Looked up from germline, CDR1 is SGHVS and CDR2 is FQNEAQ. The CDR3 extends over 17 amino acids. CDR3 sequence reads: CASSSLAGGRGTDTQYF. The CDR3 DNA reads TGTGCCAGCAGCTCTTTAGCGGGGGGGCGAGGAACAGATACGCAGTATTTT.

The genes are TRBV7-2 and TRBJ1-5; D is ambiguous. Germline CDR1 and CDR2: SGHTA and FQGNSA. The V end lost 3 bases, the J end lost 1 base, and 4 bases lay between the germline ends. This CDR3 spans 13 amino acids. The CDR3 DNA reads as TGTGCCAGCAGCTTCGAGAGCAATCAGCCCCAGCATTTT. This codes for CASSFESNQPQHF.

This clone was seen once. The rearrangement uses TRBV27 and TRBJ2-7; D tentatively fits TRBD1 or TRBD2 (7 bases each). The V and J ends lost 4 bases and 0 bases respectively, with 19 bases between them. The CDR3 is 17 amino acids. Germline loops: CDR1 MNHEY, CDR2 SMNVEV (reference sequence). CDR3 nucleotides: TGTGCCAGCAGTTCTCAGGGAGGGGGCCCCGTCTCCTACGAGCAGTACTTC. This encodes CASSSQGGGPVSYEQYF.

This clone showed up just once. The genes are TRBV29-1 and TRBJ1-2, with TRBD1 identical over 10 bases. This CDR3 contains 12 residues. Trimming at V came to 7 bases and at J to 7 bases, leaving 6 bases not matched to a gene. Germline loops: CDR1 SQVTM, CDR2 ANQGSEA. The CDR3 spells CSAGGQGFGYTF. Here the CDR3 DNA reads TGCAGCGCCGGGGGACAGGGGTTTGGCTACACCTTC.

The chain uses TRBV5-6 and TRBJ1-4, with TRBD1 matching over 7 bases. CDR3 length: 14 amino acids. Germline-derived CDR1 and CDR2 are SGHDT and YYEEEE. V trimming: 4 bases; J trimming: 2 bases; junction bases outside the gene matches: 2. The CDR3 nucleotides are TGTGCCAGCAGCCAGACAGGGACTAATGAAAAACTGTTTTTT. This encodes CASSQTGTNEKLFF.